These 22 T cell receptor beta chains were sequenced from one sample in a study of blood T cell repertoires in COVID-19. Profiling relied on immunoSEQ multiplex PCR, and the TCRdb table lists in-frame clones only, not all of them. Among tens of thousands of clones listed, 80% to 90% were seen once. Sequencing was done on a sample of peripheral blood. The receptors were gathered from a woman aged 55 to 70 with COVID-19, enrolled during active disease.

The chain carries TRBV4-1 and TRBJ2-7; D perhaps matches TRBD1 (5 bases). The CDR3 is 15 residues long. The germline CDR1 and CDR2 sequences are MGHRA and YSYEKL. Trimming pared 1 base from V and 4 bases from J, leaving 14 bases between. The CDR3 loop reads CASSQGFSQGYEQYF. CDR3 nucleotides: TGCGCCAGCAGCCAAGGGTTCTCCCAGGGATACGAGCAGTACTTC.

The chain links TRBV30 to TRBJ1-1; possible D gene TRBD1, 5 bases. The CDR3 spans 13 residues. V was pared by 3 bases and J by 6 bases, with 14 bases between. CDR1 and CDR2 from the germline V gene are GTSNPN and SVGIG (reference sequence). The DNA of the CDR3 is TGTGCCTGGAGGGAAGGGGTAGGGGCTGAAGCTTTCTTT. Translation gives CAWREGVGAEAFF.

The chain couples TRBV5-1 to TRBJ2-7; D unresolved. The V end lost 0 bases, the J end lost 0 bases, and 7 bases lay between the germline ends. Germline CDR1 reads SGHRS; CDR2 reads YFSETQ. The CDR3 runs 14 residues. The CDR3 DNA reads TGCGCCAGCAGCTTGGGTGACTCCTCCTACGAGCAGTACTTC. Translation gives CASSLGDSSYEQYF.

In DNA form, the CDR3 reads TGTGCCAGTAGTATAGTTTACCGGGGTGGTCAGCCCCAGCATTTT. Translating gives CASSIVYRGGQPQHF. J is TRBJ1-5 and V is TRBV19, with D unclear. V was clipped by 1 base and J by 6 bases, with 13 bases between them. Per the germline V gene, CDR1 is LNHDA and CDR2 is SQIVND (reference sequence). CDR3 length equals 15 residues.

V usage is TRBV6-2 or TRBV6-3 and J usage is TRBJ2-7; 9 nucleotides line up with TRBD1. Germline V gives CDR1 MNHEY, CDR2 SVGEGT. The CDR3 contains 14 residues. With V trimmed by 2 bases and J by 4 bases, 3 bases remained unmatched. DNA for the CDR3: TGTGCCAGCAGTTACCCCGACAGGGGGTACGAGCAGTACTTC. Translating gives CASSYPDRGYEQYF.

This clone was counted between two and nine times. This chain joins TRBV19 and TRBJ2-5; D perhaps matches TRBD1 (6 bases). CDR3 length equals 15 residues. V lost 3 bases and J 1 base, leaving 12 bases between the germline ends. Germline CDR1 and CDR2: LNHDA and SQIVND (reference sequence). CDR3 sequence reads: CASSMRTDFQETQYF. CDR3 DNA: TGTGCCAGTAGTATGAGGACAGACTTCCAAGAGACCCAGTACTTC. The whole variable domain, filled in from reference TRBV19 and TRBJ2-5, reads DGGITQSPKYLFRKEGQNVTLSCEQNLNHDAMYWYRQDPGQGLRLIYYSQIVNDFQKGDIAEGYSVSREKKESFPLTVTSAQKNPTAFYLCASSMRTDFQETQYFGPGTRLLVL.

This clone occurred a few times. The rearrangement uses TRBV7-2 and TRBJ2-2; TRBD2 agrees at 7 bases. The CDR3 covers 17 residues. V was pared by 1 base and J by 5 bases, with 10 bases of the junction left unmatched. Germline CDR1 reads SGHTA; CDR2 reads FQGNSA. The CDR3 is CASSLVQWLAETGELFF. As DNA, the CDR3 is TGTGCCAGCAGCTTAGTTCAGTGGCTAGCGGAAACCGGGGAGCTGTTTTTT.

The chain has TRBV2 and TRBJ2-1; TRBD2 matches at 9 bases. V lost 6 bases and J lost 8; bases outside the gene matches: 11. This CDR3 region has 15 residues. In germline, CDR1 is SNHLY, CDR2 FYNNEI. This CDR3 reads CASRREVAGEDEQFF. CDR3 in DNA: TGTGCCAGCAGAAGGGAAGTAGCGGGAGAGGATGAGCAGTTCTTC.

This chain uses TRBV18 with TRBJ1-2; tentative D call: TRBD1 (6 bases). Trimming removed 8 bases at V and 8 bases at J, with 24 bases between. There are 15 residues in the CDR3. CDR1 and CDR2 (germline): KGHSH, LQKENI. CDR3 in DNA: TGTGCCAGCACATCTAAGGGGGGGCGTGAGCCAGGCTACACCTTC. This gives the protein CASTSKGGREPGYTF.

The genes are TRBV19 and TRBJ2-7; the match to TRBD1 covers 8 bases. Germline CDR1 reads LNHDA; CDR2 reads SQIVND (reference sequence). With V trimmed by 5 bases and J by 3 bases, 6 bases remained unmatched. This CDR3 spans 14 amino acids. The CDR3 coding sequence is TGTGCCAGTAGTCCGACAGGGGCGGACTACGAGCAGTACTTC. Translating gives CASSPTGADYEQYF.

The rearrangement joins TRBV6-5 to TRBJ2-7; the D gene is possibly TRBD1 (6 bases). Trimming removed 2 bases from V and 3 bases from J, with 14 bases in between. Germline CDR1 and CDR2: MNHEY and SVGAGI. The CDR3 loop spans 15 amino acids. In DNA form, the CDR3 reads TGTGCCAGCAGTTACGACGGACAGTCGGTCTACGAGCAGTACTTC. Translating it yields CASSYDGQSVYEQYF.

This rearrangement joins TRBV25-1 to TRBJ1-6; possible D gene TRBD1, 5 bases. The germline V gene encodes CDR1 MGHDK and CDR2 SYGVNS. V lost 2 bases, J lost 10 bases, and 12 bases lay in between. The length of the CDR3 is 14 residues. The CDR3 nucleotides are TGTGCCAGCAGTGAACTGACAGTGGCCTCACCCCTCCACTTT. Protein: CASSELTVASPLHF. Drawing the rest from reference TRBV25-1 and TRBJ1-6, the complete variable domain is EADIYQTPRYLVIGTGKKITLECSQTMGHDKMYWYQQDPGMELHLIHYSYGVNSTEKGDLSSESTVSRIRTEHFPLTLESARPSHTSQYLCASSELTVASPLHFGNGTRLTVT.

This chain connects TRBV10-3 to TRBJ2-7; 10 nucleotides agree with TRBD2. CDR3 length: 13 amino acids. Germline CDR1 reads ENHRY; CDR2 reads SYGVKD. V was pared by 6 bases and J by 3 bases, with 2 bases of the junction left unmatched. The CDR3 DNA follows: TGTGCCATCAGGGAGCGGGAGGGCTACGAGCAGTACTTC. Its protein is CAIREREGYEQYF.

V gene TRBV13 combines with J gene TRBJ1-4, with D possibly being TRBD1 (6 bases). The germline gives CDR1 PRHDT, CDR2 FYEKMQ (reference sequence). V was pared by 3 bases and J by 8 bases, with 7 bases between. The CDR3 has 12 amino acids. The chain's CDR3 is CASSLGHEKLFF. The CDR3 DNA is TGTGCCAGCAGCTTGGGACACGAAAAACTGTTTTTT.

The chain is built from TRBV4-3 and TRBJ1-5; D possibly corresponds to TRBD1 (5 bases). The CDR3 is 19 residues long. CDR1 is LGHNA and CDR2 is YSLEER in the germline V gene. Trimming pared 1 base from V and 1 base from J, leaving 20 bases between. As DNA, the CDR3 is TGCGCCAGCAGCCAAGTAGGTTACGGGCCGGAGGGGAGCAATCAGCCCCAGCATTTT. Its protein product is CASSQVGYGPEGSNQPQHF.

V and J are TRBV30 and TRBJ1-1; D unresolved. The germline V gene has CDR1 GTSNPN and CDR2 SVGIG (reference sequence). V lost 2 bases and J lost 1, with 8 bases in between. The CDR3 length is 13 residues. CDR3: CAWSPPGNTEAFF. CDR3 coding DNA: TGTGCCTGGAGTCCCCCGGGGAACACTGAAGCTTTCTTT.

The genes are TRBV29-1 and TRBJ2-7; D may be TRBD2 (6 bases). Germline lookup yields CDR1 SQVTM and CDR2 ANQGSEA. Trimming shortened V by 4 bases and J by 2 bases, and 12 bases separated the two germline ends. CDR3 size: 13 residues. This chain's CDR3 is CSVAGGFTYEQYF. CDR3 sequence (DNA): TGCAGCGTTGCCGGGGGATTTACCTACGAGCAGTACTTC.

This chain connects TRBV7-9 to TRBJ1-4, with TRBD1 as a possible D gene (6 bases). V was trimmed by 5 bases and J by 7 bases, leaving 14 bases between them. The germline V gene has CDR1 SEHNR and CDR2 FQNEAQ (reference sequence). This CDR3 spans 14 amino acids. This CDR3 is CASSQGWGREKLFF. The CDR3 bases are TGTGCCAGCAGCCAGGGGTGGGGGCGTGAAAAACTGTTTTTT.

This chain uses TRBV3-1 (or the pseudogene TRBV3-2) with TRBJ2-1, with D possibly TRBD1 on 6 matching bases. V lost 7 bases and J 8 bases, leaving 15 bases between the germline ends. From germline, CDR1 is LGHDT and CDR2 YNNKEL (reference sequence). The length of the CDR3 is 13 residues. The CDR3 loop is CASTAWGPDEQFF. The CDR3 nucleotides are TGTGCCAGCACCGCGTGGGGGCCCGATGAGCAGTTCTTC.

The rearrangement links TRBV5-1 to TRBJ2-1, with 7 bases lining up with TRBD2. The V segment lost 0 bases and the J segment 0 bases; nucleotides outside the gene matches: 3. There are 16 residues in the CDR3. In germline, CDR1 is SGHRS, CDR2 YFSETQ. The CDR3 nucleotides read TGCGCCAGCAGCTTGGTGGGCGGGAGCTCCTACAATGAGCAGTTCTTC. Protein sequence: CASSLVGGSSYNEQFF.

The chain combines TRBV24-1 with TRBJ2-2; TRBD2 agrees at 7 bases. Looked up from germline, CDR1 is KGHDR and CDR2 is SFDVKD. This CDR3 is 14 amino acids long. V lost 7 bases, J lost 8 bases, and 9 bases stayed unmatched. CDR3 coding DNA: TGTGCCACCAGCGCGCCGGGGGGACGGGGGGAGCTGTTTTTT. It is translated as CATSAPGGRGELFF.

In DNA form, the CDR3 reads TGCGCCAGCAGCCAAGATGGTCCCCTGTGGGCTAGCACAGATACGCAGTATTTT. Residues: CASSQDGPLWASTDTQYF. The chain recombines TRBV4-1 with TRBJ2-3; D gene ambiguous. The ends were cut back, 0 bases at V and 0 bases at J, with 16 bases in the middle. Germline CDR1 is MGHRA and CDR2 is YSYEKL. The CDR3 has 18 residues.